This T cell receptor (beta chain) was recorded in a study of identifying expanded T cells in peripheral blood. During the collection period, no donor immune events like infections were recorded. The data were produced by immunoSEQ multiplex PCR, yet TCRdb's version contains in-frame clones alone and is incomplete. The sample consists of 84,000 or so clones, 70% to 90% of them appearing once. As regards this clone: Its antigen is unknown.

Study-level results: Across healthy donors, higher total template counts meant significantly greater roughly two-week count variance. Technical replicates showed around 1.1 changed clones; roughly two weeks 15 to 20; four weeks 19.

Looked up from germline, CDR1 is SGHTA and CDR2 is FQGTGA. V was trimmed by 4 bases and J by 7 bases, leaving 14 bases between them. The length of the CDR3 is 14 residues. This receptor was taken from a person between 18 and 69 years old in good health. Sequences were obtained from blood. V is TRBV7-3 and J is TRBJ2-1; possibly TRBD2 for D (5 bases). DNA for the CDR3: TGTGCCAGCAGCTCCGCCGGGCGAGGGAATGAGCAGTTCTTC. It yields the protein CASSSAGRGNEQFF.